Presented here are 12 T cell receptor beta chains from one specimen sequenced in a study of T-cell reconstitution after alpha-beta-depleted transplantation in children. Preparation of the TCRbeta library used unique molecular identifiers. In TCRdb, the PCR reads were re-called with MiXCR into one record per CDR3 protein. The sample yields some 350,000 distinct CDR3 sequences, 10% seen once. The specimen was PBMCs from the stem cell graft donor, collected from the stem cell graft. These TCRs come from a human donor who donated a stem cell graft to a child with acute lymphoblastic leukemia.

This clonotype was counted a few times. This chain links TRBV27 with TRBJ1-5; D is unresolved. The CDR3 has 13 residues. The germline V gene has CDR1 MNHEY and CDR2 SMNVEV (reference sequence). V was trimmed by 6 bases and J by 3 bases, leaving 9 bases between them. The CDR3 DNA reads as TGTGCCAGCAGGTTGGGGTACAATCAGCCCCAGCATTTT. It yields the protein CASRLGYNQPQHF.

This clonotype has more than one count but fewer than ten. J is TRBJ2-5 and V is TRBV10-2; D gene unclear. The CDR3 is 14 residues long. The germline V gene encodes CDR1 WSHSY and CDR2 SAAADI. Trimming took 7 bases from V and 1 from J, leaving 13 bases between them. For the CDR3, the DNA is TGCGCCAGCACGTGGGATAACGGCCAAGAGACCCAGTACTTC. Protein: CASTWDNGQETQYF.

In its sample, this clonotype was seen a few times. The chain uses TRBV15 and TRBJ2-7; 8 nucleotides match TRBD2. CDR1 is LNHNV, CDR2 YYDKDF, per germline (reference sequence). The CDR3 covers 15 residues. Trimming removed 0 bases from V and 5 bases from J; junction bases left unmatched: 6. The CDR3 DNA is TGTGCCACCAGCAGAGAGGTAGCGGGATTCCACGAGCAGTACTTC. Its protein is CATSREVAGFHEQYF.

This clonotype was observed a handful of times. The V and J genes are TRBV3-1 and TRBJ2-1; D is possibly TRBD2 (5 bases). This CDR3 comprises 16 residues. V was clipped by 4 bases and J by 7 bases, with 20 bases between them. CDR1 is LGHDT, CDR2 YNNKEL, per germline (reference sequence). The CDR3 region is CASSPDSGKLLNEQFF. The DNA for the CDR3 is TGTGCCAGCAGCCCGGACTCCGGGAAATTACTGAATGAGCAGTTCTTC.

This clonotype was observed many times. The CDR3 region has the DNA TGTGCCAGCAGTTTGCTAGCGGGGCGCACAGATACGCAGTATTTT. This sequence encodes CASSLLAGRTDTQYF. The rearrangement joins TRBV6-4 to TRBJ2-3, with 9 positions matching TRBD2. J lost 1 base, V lost 5 bases, and 4 bases had no gene match. This CDR3 has 15 amino acids. CDR1 is MRHNA, CDR2 SNTAGT, per germline.

This clonotype was detected a few times. J is TRBJ1-6 and V is TRBV5-5, with a tentative D call TRBD1 (5 bases). The V gene's germline CDR1 is SGHKS and CDR2 YYEKEE (reference sequence). Trimming stripped 7 bases from V and 3 bases from J, with 8 bases between. The CDR3 has 13 amino acids. The CDR3 DNA reads as TGTGCCAGCGGGGACCGCTATAATTCACCCCTCCACTTT. This sequence encodes CASGDRYNSPLHF.

The gene calls are TRBV5-1 and TRBJ2-6; 9 positions match TRBD1. The V and J ends lost 4 bases and 2 bases, in that order; junction bases with no gene match: 7. Looked up from germline, CDR1 is SGHRS and CDR2 is YFSETQ. This CDR3 comprises 17 residues. The CDR3 nucleotides are TGCGCCAGCAGCCCGGACAGGGGTACCCCTGGGGCCAACGTCCTGACTTTC. Translating it yields CASSPDRGTPGANVLTF.

This clonotype was seen a few times. This chain connects TRBV4-1 to TRBJ1-2; TRBD1 matches 11 bases. Germline CDR1 and CDR2: MGHRA and YSYEKL. J lost 2 bases, V lost 0 bases, and 2 bases had no gene match. The CDR3 loop spans 16 amino acids. The DNA of the CDR3 is TGCGCCAGCAGCCAAGACGGGACAGGGGGGAACTATGGCTACACCTTC. It yields the protein CASSQDGTGGNYGYTF.

This clonotype came up a few times. The chain has TRBV7-9 and TRBJ2-1; tentatively, D is TRBD2 (5 bases). The CDR3 is 12 residues long. Germline V gives CDR1 SEHNR, CDR2 FQNEAQ (reference sequence). Trimming shortened V by 9 bases and J by 2 bases, and 8 bases separated the two germline ends. The DNA of the CDR3 is TGTGCCAGGGAGGTGGCCTACAATGAGCAGTTCTTC. Amino acid sequence: CAREVAYNEQFF.

This clonotype was detected ten times or more. CDR3 nucleotides: TGTGCCAGCAGTGCCTCGTCTGCGGGATGGTCAGATACGCAGTATTTT. Translating gives CASSASSAGWSDTQYF. The chain has TRBV6-1 and TRBJ2-3; weak D call: TRBD2 (6 bases). V lost 4 bases to trimming and J lost 4 bases, with 18 bases between them. Germline V gives CDR1 MNHNS, CDR2 SASEGT. CDR3 length equals 16 residues.

The chain recombines TRBV29-1 with TRBJ1-1, with 7 bases that match TRBD1. Germline V CDR1 and CDR2: SQVTM, ANQGSEA. There are 14 residues in the CDR3. V gave up 5 bases and J gave up 0 bases; unmatched junction bases: 6. The CDR3 DNA reads TGCAGCGTTATGCGGACAGGTTTGAACACTGAAGCTTTCTTT. This encodes CSVMRTGLNTEAFF.

This clonotype has a handful of counts. V gene TRBV2 combines with J gene TRBJ2-5; D is perhaps TRBD2 (6 bases). This CDR3 has 12 amino acids. CDR1 and CDR2 from the germline V gene are SNHLY and FYNNEI. V lost 8 bases to trimming and J lost 5 bases, with 12 bases between them. CDR3: CASWGLRETQYF. CDR3 nucleotides: TGTGCCAGCTGGGGACTGCGGGAGACCCAGTACTTC.